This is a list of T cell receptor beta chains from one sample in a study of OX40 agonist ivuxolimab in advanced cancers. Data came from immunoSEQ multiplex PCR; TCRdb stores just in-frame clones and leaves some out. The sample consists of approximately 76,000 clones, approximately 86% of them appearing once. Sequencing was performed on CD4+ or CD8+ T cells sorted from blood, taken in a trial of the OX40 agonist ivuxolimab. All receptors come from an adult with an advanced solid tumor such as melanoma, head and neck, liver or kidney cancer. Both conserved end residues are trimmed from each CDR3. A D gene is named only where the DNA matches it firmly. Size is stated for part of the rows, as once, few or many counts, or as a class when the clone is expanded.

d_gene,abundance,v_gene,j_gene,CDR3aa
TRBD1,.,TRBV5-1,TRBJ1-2,ASSTGPGGDGYT
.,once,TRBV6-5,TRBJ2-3,AINPPGTDTQY
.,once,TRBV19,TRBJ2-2,ASSIGLPINTGELF
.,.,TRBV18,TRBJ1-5,ASSPPNRRDQPQH
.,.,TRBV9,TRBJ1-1,ASSVGGSEYTEAF
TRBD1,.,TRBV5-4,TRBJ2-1,ASSFDRGRENEQF
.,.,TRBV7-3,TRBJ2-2,ASSPPPSEGGGELF
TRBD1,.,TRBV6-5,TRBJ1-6,ASMRGTDYNSPLH
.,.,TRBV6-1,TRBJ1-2,ASSEAGPWGYT
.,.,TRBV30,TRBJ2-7,AWSSRGGSSEQY
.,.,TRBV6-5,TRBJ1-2,ASSQFGSNYGYT
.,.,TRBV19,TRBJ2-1,ASSIVGHSINEQF
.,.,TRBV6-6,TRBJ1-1,ASSYSSAEAF
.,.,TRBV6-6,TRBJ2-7,ASSLLTDGHQY